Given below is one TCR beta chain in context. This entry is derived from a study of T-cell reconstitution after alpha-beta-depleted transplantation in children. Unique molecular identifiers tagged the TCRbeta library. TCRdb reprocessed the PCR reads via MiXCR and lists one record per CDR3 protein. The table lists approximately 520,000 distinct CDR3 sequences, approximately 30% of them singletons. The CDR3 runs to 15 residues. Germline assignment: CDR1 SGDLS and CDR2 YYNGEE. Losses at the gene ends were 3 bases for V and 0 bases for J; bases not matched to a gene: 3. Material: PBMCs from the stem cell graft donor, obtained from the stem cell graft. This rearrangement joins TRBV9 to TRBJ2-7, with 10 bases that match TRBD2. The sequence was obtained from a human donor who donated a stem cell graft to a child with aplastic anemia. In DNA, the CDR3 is TGTGCCAGCAGCGCTAGCGGGAGCACCTCCTACGAGCAGTACTTC. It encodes CASSASGSTSYEQYF.